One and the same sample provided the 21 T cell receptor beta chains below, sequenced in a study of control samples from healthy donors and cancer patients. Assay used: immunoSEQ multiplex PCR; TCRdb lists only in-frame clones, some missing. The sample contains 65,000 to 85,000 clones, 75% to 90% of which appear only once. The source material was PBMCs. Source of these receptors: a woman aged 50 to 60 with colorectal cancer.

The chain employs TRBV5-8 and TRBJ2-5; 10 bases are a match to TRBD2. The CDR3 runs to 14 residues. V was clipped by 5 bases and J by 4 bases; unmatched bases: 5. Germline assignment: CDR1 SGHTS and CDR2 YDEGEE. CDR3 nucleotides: TGTGCCAGCAGGCTCATAGCGGGGGGAGAGACCCAGTACTTC. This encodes CASRLIAGGETQYF.

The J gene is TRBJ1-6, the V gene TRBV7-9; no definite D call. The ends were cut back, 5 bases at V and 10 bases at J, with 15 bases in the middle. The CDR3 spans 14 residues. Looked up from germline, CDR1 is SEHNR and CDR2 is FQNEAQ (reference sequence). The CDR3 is CASSPGDPISPLHF. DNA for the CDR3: TGTGCCAGCAGCCCCGGTGATCCCATCTCACCCCTCCACTTT.

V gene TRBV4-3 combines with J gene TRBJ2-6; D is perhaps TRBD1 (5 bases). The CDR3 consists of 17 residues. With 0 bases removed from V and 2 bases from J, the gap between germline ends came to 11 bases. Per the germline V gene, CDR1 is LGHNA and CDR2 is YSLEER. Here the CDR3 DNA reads TGCGCCAGCAGCCAAGATCGGGCAGGGACTGGGGCCAACGTCCTGACTTTC. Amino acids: CASSQDRAGTGANVLTF.

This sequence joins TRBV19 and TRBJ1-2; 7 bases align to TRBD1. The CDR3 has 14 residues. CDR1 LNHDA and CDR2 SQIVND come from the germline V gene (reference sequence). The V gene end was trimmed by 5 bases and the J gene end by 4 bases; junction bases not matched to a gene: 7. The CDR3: CASSAPGQTYGYTF. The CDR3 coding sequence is TGTGCCAGTAGTGCTCCGGGACAGACCTATGGCTACACCTTC.

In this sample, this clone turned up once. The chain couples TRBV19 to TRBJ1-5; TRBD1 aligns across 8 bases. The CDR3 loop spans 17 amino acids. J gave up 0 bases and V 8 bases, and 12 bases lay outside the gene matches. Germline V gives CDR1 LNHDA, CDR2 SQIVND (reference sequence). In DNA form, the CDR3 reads TGTGCCAGTTCGGGCAGGGGGCCGCGGAGTAGCAATCAGCCCCAGCATTTT. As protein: CASSGRGPRSSNQPQHF.

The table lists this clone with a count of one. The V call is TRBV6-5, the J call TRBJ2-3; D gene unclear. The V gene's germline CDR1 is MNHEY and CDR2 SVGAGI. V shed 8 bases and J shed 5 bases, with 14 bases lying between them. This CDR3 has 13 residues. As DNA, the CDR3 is TGTGCCAGCTCTACCTGGAGTAGAGATACGCAGTATTTT. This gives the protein CASSTWSRDTQYF.

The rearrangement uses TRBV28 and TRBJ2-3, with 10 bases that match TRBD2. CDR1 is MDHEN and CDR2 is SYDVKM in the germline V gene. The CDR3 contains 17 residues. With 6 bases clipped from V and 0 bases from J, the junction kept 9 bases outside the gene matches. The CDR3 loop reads CASSFLAGAQSTDTQYF. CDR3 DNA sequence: TGTGCCAGCAGCTTCCTAGCGGGGGCCCAGAGCACAGATACGCAGTATTTT.

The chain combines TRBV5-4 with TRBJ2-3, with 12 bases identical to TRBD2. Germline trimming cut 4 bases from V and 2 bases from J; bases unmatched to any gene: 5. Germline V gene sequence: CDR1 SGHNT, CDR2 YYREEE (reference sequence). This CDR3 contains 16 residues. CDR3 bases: TGTGCCAGCAGCCCCGGACTAGCGGGAAACACAGATACGCAGTATTTT. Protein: CASSPGLAGNTDTQYF.

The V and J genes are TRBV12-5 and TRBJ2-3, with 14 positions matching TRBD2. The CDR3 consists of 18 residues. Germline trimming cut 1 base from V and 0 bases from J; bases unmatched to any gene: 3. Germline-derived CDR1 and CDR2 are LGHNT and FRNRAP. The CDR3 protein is CASGLGLAGGLSTDTQYF. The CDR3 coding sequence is TGTGCTAGTGGTTTGGGACTAGCGGGGGGGCTTAGCACAGATACGCAGTATTTT.

CDR3 protein: CASAPRGTNTGELFF. The CDR3 region has the DNA TGTGCCAGTGCCCCACGGGGCACGAACACCGGGGAGCTGTTTTTT. The gene calls are TRBV19 and TRBJ2-2; D assignment may be TRBD1 or TRBD2 (5 bases each). From germline, CDR1 is LNHDA and CDR2 SQIVND (reference sequence). With 8 bases removed from V and 0 bases from J, the gap between germline ends came to 13 bases. This CDR3 contains 15 residues.

CDR3: CASSYNVYEAFF. CDR3 in DNA: TGTGCCAGCAGCTACAATGTCTATGAAGCTTTCTTT. This chain connects TRBV5-6 to TRBJ1-1; D ambiguous. The germline V and J ends were trimmed by 3 bases and 7 bases, with 10 bases remaining between them. The CDR3 loop spans 12 amino acids. Germline V gene data show CDR1 as SGHDT and CDR2 as YYEEEE.

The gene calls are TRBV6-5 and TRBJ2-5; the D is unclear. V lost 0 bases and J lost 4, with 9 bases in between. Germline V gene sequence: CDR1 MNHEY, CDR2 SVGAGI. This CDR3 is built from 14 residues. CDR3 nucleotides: TGTGCCAGCAGTTACTCGAAATCCCCAGAGACCCAGTACTTC. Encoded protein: CASSYSKSPETQYF.

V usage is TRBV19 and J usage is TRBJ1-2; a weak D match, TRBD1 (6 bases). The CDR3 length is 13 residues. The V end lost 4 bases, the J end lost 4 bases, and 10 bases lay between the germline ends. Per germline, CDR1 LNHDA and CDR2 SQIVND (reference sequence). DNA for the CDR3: TGTGCCAGTAGTACCCGGACAGCCTATGGCTACACCTTC. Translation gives CASSTRTAYGYTF.

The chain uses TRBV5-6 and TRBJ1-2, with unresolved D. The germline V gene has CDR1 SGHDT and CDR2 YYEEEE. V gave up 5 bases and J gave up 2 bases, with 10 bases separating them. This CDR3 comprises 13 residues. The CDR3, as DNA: TGTGCCAGCAGATTAGACATGAACTATGGCTACACCTTC. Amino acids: CASRLDMNYGYTF.

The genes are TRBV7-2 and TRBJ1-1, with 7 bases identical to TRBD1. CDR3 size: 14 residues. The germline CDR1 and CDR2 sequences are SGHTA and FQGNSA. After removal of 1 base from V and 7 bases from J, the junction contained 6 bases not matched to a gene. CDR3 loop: CASSLGPGGNEAFF. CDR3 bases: TGTGCCAGCAGCTTAGGGCCAGGGGGTAATGAAGCTTTCTTT.

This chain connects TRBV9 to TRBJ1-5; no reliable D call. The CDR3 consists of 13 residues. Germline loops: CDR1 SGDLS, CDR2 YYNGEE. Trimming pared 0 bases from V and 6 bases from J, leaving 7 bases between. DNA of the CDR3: TGTGCCAGCAGCGTAGATGGTGCTCAGCCCCAGCATTTT. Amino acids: CASSVDGAQPQHF.

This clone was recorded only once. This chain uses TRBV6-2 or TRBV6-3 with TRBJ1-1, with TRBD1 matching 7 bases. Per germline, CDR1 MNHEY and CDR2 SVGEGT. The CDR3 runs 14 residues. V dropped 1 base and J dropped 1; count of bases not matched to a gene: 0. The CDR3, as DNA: TGTGCCAGCAGTTACTGGACAGGGAACACTGAAGCTTTCTTT. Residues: CASSYWTGNTEAFF.

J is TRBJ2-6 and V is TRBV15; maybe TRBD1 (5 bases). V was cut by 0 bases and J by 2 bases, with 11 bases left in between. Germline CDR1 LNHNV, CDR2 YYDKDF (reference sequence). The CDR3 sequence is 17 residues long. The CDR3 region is CATSRDKGPAGANVLTF. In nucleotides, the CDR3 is TGTGCCACCAGCAGAGATAAGGGGCCGGCTGGGGCCAACGTCCTGACTTTC.

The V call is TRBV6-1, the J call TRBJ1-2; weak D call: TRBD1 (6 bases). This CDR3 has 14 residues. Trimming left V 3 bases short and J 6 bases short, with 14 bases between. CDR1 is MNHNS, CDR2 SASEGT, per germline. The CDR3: CASSERDNRDGYTF. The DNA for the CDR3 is TGTGCCAGCAGTGAGAGGGACAATCGAGATGGCTACACCTTC.

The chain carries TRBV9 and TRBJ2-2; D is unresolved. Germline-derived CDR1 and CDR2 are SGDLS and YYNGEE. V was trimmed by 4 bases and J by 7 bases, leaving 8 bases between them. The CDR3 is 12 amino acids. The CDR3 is CASSPYNGELFF. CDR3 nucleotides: TGTGCCAGCAGCCCTTACAACGGGGAGCTGTTTTTT.

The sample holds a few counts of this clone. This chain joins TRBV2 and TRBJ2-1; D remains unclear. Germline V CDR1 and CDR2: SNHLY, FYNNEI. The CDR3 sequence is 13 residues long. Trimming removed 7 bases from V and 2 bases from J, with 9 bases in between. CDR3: CASKSRTYNEQFF. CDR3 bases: TGTGCCAGCAAAAGCAGAACCTACAATGAGCAGTTCTTC.